The 24 T cell receptor beta chains given below trace back to one sample, sequenced in a study of T cell responses to AZD1222 COVID-19 vaccine. Data came from immunoSEQ multiplex PCR; TCRdb stores just in-frame clones and leaves some out. The sample records about 78,000 clones, around nine tenths being singletons. Sequenced material: peripheral blood, taken 28 days after the second AZD1222 dose. Receptors originate from an adult who received the AZD1222 COVID-19 vaccine.

This clone came up once. The genes are TRBV24-1 and TRBJ2-3, with no clear D. Looked up from germline, CDR1 is KGHDR and CDR2 is SFDVKD. This CDR3 is 12 amino acids long. Trimming removed 8 bases from V and 2 bases from J, with 7 bases in between. This CDR3 reads CATTSNTDTQYF. CDR3 nucleotides: TGTGCCACCACCAGCAACACAGATACGCAGTATTTT.

The V and J genes are TRBV5-5 and TRBJ2-3, with D possibly being TRBD1 or TRBD2 (5 bases each). The CDR3 extends over 15 amino acids. V was clipped by 3 bases and J by 4 bases, with 15 bases between them. Germline values: CDR1 SGHKS, CDR2 YYEKEE (reference sequence). The CDR3 spells CASSYLGGSADTQYF. CDR3 DNA: TGTGCCAGCAGCTACCTTGGGGGTAGTGCAGATACGCAGTATTTT.

The chain employs TRBV21-1 and TRBJ1-1; the DNA was not used to check the table's D call, TRBD1. TRBV21-1 is annotated as a pseudogene. The CDR3 is 15 residues long. The CDR3, as DNA: TGTGCCAGCAGCAGCCGGGACAGGGGTGACACTGAAGCTTTCTTT. Protein: CASSSRDRGDTEAFF.

This clone has just a few counts. The CDR3 region has the DNA TGTGCCAGCAGCTTAACCGGACTTTACAATGAGCAGTTCTTC. Translated: CASSLTGLYNEQFF. The chain has TRBV7-3 and TRBJ2-1; D possibly corresponds to TRBD2 (5 bases). CDR1 and CDR2 from the germline V gene are SGHTA and FQGTGA. Trimming stripped 0 bases from V and 4 bases from J, with 7 bases between. The CDR3 covers 14 residues.

V gene TRBV29-1 combines with J gene TRBJ1-2; D gene ambiguous. Germline V gives CDR1 SQVTM, CDR2 ANQGSEA. V was cut by 0 bases and J by 0 bases, with 11 bases left in between. The CDR3 is 15 residues long. The CDR3 spells CSVEDRALTNYGYTF. Written as DNA, the CDR3 is TGCAGCGTTGAAGATAGGGCCCTTACTAACTATGGCTACACCTTC.

The rearrangement links TRBV3-1 (or the pseudogene TRBV3-2) to TRBJ1-5; no firm D call. CDR1 is LGHDT and CDR2 is YNNKEL in the germline V gene (reference sequence). There are 13 residues in the CDR3. The V and J ends lost 0 bases and 0 bases respectively, with 0 bases between them. The DNA for the CDR3 is TGTGCCAGCAGCCAAGATAGCAATCAGCCCCAGCATTTT. The encoded protein is CASSQDSNQPQHF.

The V call is TRBV6-5, the J call TRBJ1-6, with a tentative D call TRBD1 (6 bases). The germline V gene has CDR1 MNHEY and CDR2 SVGAGI. This CDR3 is built from 15 residues. Trimming pared 6 bases from V and 8 bases from J, leaving 17 bases between. The DNA of the CDR3 is TGTGCCAGCAGGGCCTACAGGGTTGGGGATTCACCCCTCCACTTT. Protein: CASRAYRVGDSPLHF.

J is TRBJ2-7 and V is TRBV10-2, with D unresolved. This CDR3 is 14 amino acids long. Germline CDR1 reads WSHSY; CDR2 reads SAAADI. V was clipped by 3 bases and J by 5 bases, with 14 bases between them. CDR3 amino acids: CASSESVLVDEQYF. The CDR3 DNA is TGCGCCAGCAGTGAAAGTGTGTTAGTTGACGAGCAGTACTTC.

The chain carries TRBV7-9 and TRBJ1-1, with D possibly matching TRBD1 (5 bases). This CDR3 is built from 12 residues. V shed 0 bases and J shed 11 bases, with 10 bases lying between them. Looked up from germline, CDR1 is SEHNR and CDR2 is FQNEAQ (reference sequence). CDR3 protein: CASSLARQIAFF. The DNA of the CDR3 is TGTGCCAGCAGCTTAGCGAGACAGATCGCTTTCTTT.

J is TRBJ2-7 and V is TRBV5-4; 8 bases align to TRBD1. CDR1 is SGHNT, CDR2 YYREEE, per germline (reference sequence). This CDR3 comprises 13 residues. The junction had 10 bases not matched to a gene; V was cut back by 9 bases and J by 5 bases. This CDR3 is CATSDRVRDEQYF. Here the CDR3 DNA reads TGTGCCACCTCGGACAGGGTTCGCGACGAGCAGTACTTC.

The chain is built from TRBV5-1 and TRBJ2-1; 9 positions agree with TRBD1. CDR1 is SGHRS and CDR2 is YFSETQ in the germline V gene. V lost 3 bases to trimming and J lost 6 bases; unmatched junction nucleotides: 10. There are 16 residues in the CDR3. This CDR3 is CASSSYTGGPINEQFF. The CDR3 nucleotides read TGCGCCAGCAGCTCGTACACAGGGGGCCCCATCAATGAGCAGTTCTTC.

The rearrangement joins TRBV12-3 or TRBV12-4 to TRBJ1-4, with 8 bases lining up with TRBD1. The length of the CDR3 is 13 residues. Trimming at V came to 7 bases and at J to 8 bases, leaving 6 bases not matched to a gene. The CDR3: CASNGQGGEKLFF. DNA of the CDR3: TGTGCCAGCAACGGACAGGGTGGCGAAAAACTGTTTTTT.

The chain is built from TRBV6-5 and TRBJ2-7; D not resolved. V dropped 6 bases and J dropped 7 bases, with 16 bases sitting between them. This CDR3 comprises 13 residues. Germline values: CDR1 MNHEY, CDR2 SVGAGI. DNA for the CDR3: TGTGCCAGCAGCCAGGAATATCCTAGAGAGCAGTACTTC. Translation: CASSQEYPREQYF.

In DNA, the CDR3 is TGTGCCAGCAACCCAAAGAGCAGCTCCTACAATGAGCAGTTCTTC. Translation: CASNPKSSSYNEQFF. This chain links TRBV5-4 with TRBJ2-1; D uncertain. The CDR3 is made up of 15 amino acids. CDR1 and CDR2 from the germline V gene are SGHNT and YYREEE (reference sequence). Trimming took 6 bases from V and 0 from J, leaving 13 bases between them.

The chain recombines TRBV2 with TRBJ1-6, with a weak D call TRBD1 (6 bases). The germline V gene has CDR1 SNHLY and CDR2 FYNNEI. The CDR3 spans 15 residues. V gave up 6 bases and J gave up 7 bases, with 16 bases separating them. CDR3 sequence reads: CASRLDRGRNSPLHF. CDR3 sequence (DNA): TGTGCCAGCAGATTGGACAGAGGGCGGAATTCACCCCTCCACTTT.

V and J are TRBV7-9 and TRBJ1-5; D is unresolved. V lost 5 bases and J lost 1, with 15 bases in between. Germline V lookup: CDR1 SEHNR, CDR2 FQNEAQ (reference sequence). CDR3 length: 16 amino acids. The CDR3 nucleotides read TGTGCCAGCAGCCCCACCCTTAGTGACAGCAATCAGCCCCAGCATTTT. This sequence encodes CASSPTLSDSNQPQHF.

To note about this clone: Other DNA sequences in this specimen translate into the identical CDR3. The chain recombines TRBV5-1 with TRBJ1-2, with D perhaps TRBD1 (5 bases). This CDR3 comprises 11 residues. Germline loops: CDR1 SGHRS, CDR2 YFSETQ. The V gene lost 2 bases and the J gene lost 8 bases, with 7 bases spanning the gap. This chain's CDR3 is CASSLEGGYTF. CDR3 nucleotide sequence: TGCGCCAGCAGCTTAGAGGGGGGCTACACCTTC.

J is TRBJ1-3 and V is TRBV4-3; D is unresolved. Germline loops: CDR1 LGHNA, CDR2 YSLEER. The CDR3 has 14 residues. Trimming removed 5 bases from V and 0 bases from J, with 8 bases in between. The DNA for the CDR3 is TGCGCCAGCAGCTACAGCAGCTCTGGAAACACCATATATTTT. Translation: CASSYSSSGNTIYF.

The genes are TRBV3-1 (or the pseudogene TRBV3-2) and TRBJ2-3; no firm D call. Trimming removed 7 bases from V and 0 bases from J, with 14 bases in between. Germline loops: CDR1 LGHDT, CDR2 YNNKEL (reference sequence). This CDR3 spans 15 amino acids. The CDR3 bases are TGTGCCAGCAATGACGGGCCCCTTAGCACAGATACGCAGTATTTT. This codes for CASNDGPLSTDTQYF.

V gene TRBV7-8 combines with J gene TRBJ2-7; D not resolved. CDR3 size: 14 residues. Germline assignment: CDR1 SGHVS and CDR2 FQNEAQ. Deletions cut 5 bases from V and 0 bases from J, with 11 bases between. The chain's CDR3 is CASSGSASSYEQYF. CDR3 DNA sequence: TGTGCCAGCAGCGGATCCGCTAGCTCCTACGAGCAGTACTTC.

The gene calls are TRBV9 and TRBJ1-1, with a tentative D call TRBD1 (6 bases). The germline CDR1 and CDR2 sequences are SGDLS and YYNGEE. The length of the CDR3 is 14 residues. V gave up 0 bases and J gave up 10 bases, with 16 bases separating them. This CDR3 reads CASSVEGEGMRAFF. CDR3 sequence (DNA): TGTGCCAGCAGCGTAGAGGGGGAAGGGATGCGAGCTTTCTTT.

The chain recombines TRBV10-3 with TRBJ1-1, with D possibly TRBD1 on 6 matching bases. Germline V gives CDR1 ENHRY, CDR2 SYGVKD. The V end lost 1 base, the J end lost 13 bases, and 16 bases lay between the germline ends. The CDR3 length is 13 residues. The CDR3 sequence is CAISELDEGGFFF. CDR3 bases: TGTGCCATCAGTGAGTTAGATGAAGGGGGTTTTTTCTTT.

The rearrangement joins TRBV23-1 to TRBJ1-5, with D maybe TRBD1 (6 bases). TRBV23-1 is flagged as an ORF with uncertain function. This CDR3 is built from 16 residues. Trimming removed 0 bases at V and 7 bases at J, with 16 bases between. The CDR3 nucleotides read TGCGCCAGCAGTCAATCCGGGGGCGACGCTCCCCAGCCCCAGCATTTT. Its protein is CASSQSGGDAPQPQHF.

The chain carries TRBV5-6 and TRBJ1-4; TRBD1 matches 8 bases. Germline V gene data show CDR1 as SGHDT and CDR2 as YYEEEE. V was pared by 4 bases and J by 7 bases, with 6 bases of the junction left unmatched. The CDR3 contains 14 residues. In nucleotides, the CDR3 is TGTGCCAGCAGCCCGGCAGGGGGCATTGAAAAACTGTTTTTT. Translating it yields CASSPAGGIEKLFF.